This T cell receptor (beta chain) was observed in a study of blood T cells in healthy people across ages. Study summary: Template switching captured about one barcoded beta molecule per two T cells.

This clonotype was detected only a few times. The CDR3 runs to 13 residues. Germline-derived CDR1 and CDR2 are LGHNA and YSLEER. V was trimmed by 0 bases and J by 3 bases, leaving 5 bases between them. Through a sample-barcoded 5' primer and a J-beta primer mix, a second PCR was run for roughly 7 to 12 cycles. MiXCR, applied by TCRdb to the 5' RACE reads, yields one record per CDR3 protein. Counted here are 1.5 million or so distinct CDR3 sequences, roughly 43% occurring once; the ten biggest clones make up approximately 4%. Sequences were obtained from blood. This chain links TRBV4-3 with TRBJ1-2; unclear D gene. This clonotype was obtained from a woman under 30 in good health. CDR3 sequence: CASSQDFDYGYTF. CDR3 nucleotide sequence: TGCGCCAGCAGCCAAGATTTTGACTATGGCTACACCTTC.